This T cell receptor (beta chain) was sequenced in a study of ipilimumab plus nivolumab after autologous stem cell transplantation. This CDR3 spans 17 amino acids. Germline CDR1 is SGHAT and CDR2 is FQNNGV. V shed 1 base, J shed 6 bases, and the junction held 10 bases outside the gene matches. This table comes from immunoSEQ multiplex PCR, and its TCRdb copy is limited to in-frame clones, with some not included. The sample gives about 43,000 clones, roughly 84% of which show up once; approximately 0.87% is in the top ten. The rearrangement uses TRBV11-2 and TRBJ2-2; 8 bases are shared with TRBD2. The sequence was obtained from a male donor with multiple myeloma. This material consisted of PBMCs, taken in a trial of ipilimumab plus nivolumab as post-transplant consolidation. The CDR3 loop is CASSLGRGATVSGELFF. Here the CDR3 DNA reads TGTGCCAGCAGCTTAGGGCGGGGGGCGACCGTTTCCGGGGAGCTGTTTTTT.